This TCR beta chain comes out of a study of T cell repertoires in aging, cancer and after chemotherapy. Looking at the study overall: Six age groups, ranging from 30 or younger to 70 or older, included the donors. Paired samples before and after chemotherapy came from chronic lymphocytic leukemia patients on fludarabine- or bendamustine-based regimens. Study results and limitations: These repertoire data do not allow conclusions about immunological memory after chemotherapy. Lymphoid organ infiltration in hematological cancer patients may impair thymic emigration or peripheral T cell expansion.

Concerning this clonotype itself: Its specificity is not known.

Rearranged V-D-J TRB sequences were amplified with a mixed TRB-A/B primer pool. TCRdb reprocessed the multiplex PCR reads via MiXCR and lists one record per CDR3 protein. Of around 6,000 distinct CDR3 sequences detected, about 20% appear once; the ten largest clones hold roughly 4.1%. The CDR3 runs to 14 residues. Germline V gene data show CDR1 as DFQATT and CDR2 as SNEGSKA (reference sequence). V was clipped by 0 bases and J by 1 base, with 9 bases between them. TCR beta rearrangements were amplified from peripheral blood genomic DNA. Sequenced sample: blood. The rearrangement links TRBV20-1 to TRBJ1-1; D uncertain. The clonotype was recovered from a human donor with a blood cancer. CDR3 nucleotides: TGCAGTGCTAGAGATGGCAATAGGAACACTGAAGCTTTCTTT. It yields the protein CSARDGNRNTEAFF.